Listed here are 13 T cell receptor beta chains from one sample, sequenced in a study of blood T cell repertoires in COVID-19. Data came from immunoSEQ multiplex PCR; TCRdb stores just in-frame clones and leaves some out. The sample has 150,000 or so clones; over 65% are singletons. The material sequenced was peripheral blood. These receptors came from an elderly man with acute or convalescent COVID-19.

The chain has TRBV7-3 and TRBJ1-1; D gene unclear. Germline V lookup: CDR1 SGHTA, CDR2 FQGTGA. The V end lost 4 bases, the J end lost 1 base, and 7 bases lay between the germline ends. CDR3 length: 13 amino acids. For the CDR3, the DNA is TGTGCCAGCAGCTCACAAAAGAACACTGAAGCTTTCTTT. Translated, it gives CASSSQKNTEAFF.

The chain has TRBV6-5 and TRBJ2-2; 7 nucleotides match TRBD1. CDR1 is MNHEY and CDR2 is SVGAGI in the germline V gene. The CDR3 is made up of 14 amino acids. Trimming at V came to 6 bases and at J to 1 base, leaving 2 bases not matched to a gene. CDR3 nucleotide sequence: TGTGCCAGCAGGCGGACAGGGAACACCGGGGAGCTGTTTTTT. Encoded protein: CASRRTGNTGELFF.

V and J are TRBV6-4 and TRBJ1-2, with TRBD1 matching 8 bases. The CDR3 is 13 amino acids. V gave up 6 bases and J gave up 4 bases; unmatched junction bases: 4. Germline V gene sequence: CDR1 MRHNA, CDR2 SNTAGT. The CDR3 is CASRQGVSYGYTF. The CDR3 region has the DNA TGTGCCAGCAGACAGGGGGTATCCTATGGCTACACCTTC.

CDR3 sequence: CASSLVDRVGYTF. The DNA of the CDR3 is TGTGCCAGCAGCTTGGTAGACAGGGTCGGCTACACCTTC. The rearrangement uses TRBV5-4 and TRBJ1-2; 7 bases are shared with TRBD1. The CDR3 is made up of 13 amino acids. V was clipped by 0 bases and J by 8 bases; unmatched bases: 4. Germline V gene sequence: CDR1 SGHNT, CDR2 YYREEE (reference sequence). The variable domain in full, completed from reference TRBV5-4 and TRBJ1-2, reads ETGVTQSPTHLIKTRGQQVTLRCSSQSGHNTVSWYQQALGQGPQFIFQYYREEENGRGNFPPRFSGLQFPNYSSELNVNALELDDSALYLCASSLVDRVGYTFGSGTRLTVV.

V usage is TRBV3-1 (or the pseudogene TRBV3-2) and J usage is TRBJ1-2; 7 bases are shared with TRBD1. V shed 1 base, J shed 9 bases, and the junction held 5 bases outside the gene matches. The CDR3 contains 13 residues. CDR1 LGHDT and CDR2 YNNKEL come from the germline V gene (reference sequence). DNA for the CDR3: TGTGCCAGCAGCCAAGGACAGGGTGTGAGCTACACCTTC. It encodes CASSQGQGVSYTF.

CDR3 nucleotide sequence: TGTGCCAGCAGTGAATACGGCAGGGGGCGGAATATCTATGGCTACACCTTC. This gives the protein CASSEYGRGRNIYGYTF. The chain links TRBV25-1 to TRBJ1-2; 8 bases map to TRBD1. The CDR3 runs 17 residues. J gave up 4 bases and V 0 bases, and 10 bases lay outside the gene matches. CDR1 and CDR2 (germline): MGHDK, SYGVNS.

The chain joins TRBV12-3 or TRBV12-4 to TRBJ2-7, with D maybe TRBD1 (6 bases). This CDR3 is built from 12 residues. V lost 5 bases, J lost 6 bases, and 11 bases lay in between. The CDR3 sequence: CASSGTGIEQYF. CDR3 sequence (DNA): TGTGCCAGCAGTGGTACAGGGATCGAGCAGTACTTC.

The chain recombines TRBV6-5 with TRBJ2-7; 8 nucleotides agree with TRBD1. Per the germline V gene, CDR1 is MNHEY and CDR2 is SVGAGI. The CDR3 has 13 residues. V lost 5 bases, J lost 5 bases, and 5 bases stayed unmatched. The CDR3 nucleotides are TGTGCCAGCAGTAGACAGGGGTCCAACGAGCAGTACTTC. It yields the protein CASSRQGSNEQYF.

The chain couples TRBV6-5 to TRBJ1-3; the match to TRBD1 covers 10 bases. CDR1 MNHEY and CDR2 SVGAGI come from the germline V gene. V lost 2 bases and J lost 4; bases outside the gene matches: 5. This CDR3 region has 16 residues. CDR3 DNA: TGTGCCAGCAGTTACGGGGGACAGGGGACGGGAAACACCATATATTTT. Protein: CASSYGGQGTGNTIYF.

The chain has TRBV12-5 and TRBJ2-3; D gene uncertain. Germline loops: CDR1 LGHNT, CDR2 FRNRAP. The CDR3 covers 11 residues. V was pared by 5 bases and J by 7 bases, with 7 bases between. CDR3 amino acids: CASGPEHTQYF. The CDR3 nucleotides read TGTGCTAGTGGTCCCGAGCATACGCAGTATTTT.

V usage is TRBV28 and J usage is TRBJ1-2; D is undetermined. CDR1 is MDHEN, CDR2 SYDVKM, per germline. Trimming took 5 bases from V and 4 from J, leaving 14 bases between them. The CDR3 length is 14 residues. The CDR3 loop reads CASSPLGTFYGYTF. The CDR3 DNA follows: TGTGCCAGCAGTCCCCTGGGCACCTTCTATGGCTACACCTTC.

This clone was picked up one time. CDR3 residues: CATRGQGRDEQFF. As DNA, the CDR3 is TGTGCCACCAGGGGACAGGGCAGGGATGAGCAGTTCTTC. The genes are TRBV24-1 and TRBJ2-1, with 9 positions matching TRBD1. Germline CDR1 KGHDR, CDR2 SFDVKD. The CDR3 contains 13 residues. V trimming: 7 bases; J trimming: 8 bases; junction bases outside the gene matches: 5.

The V gene is TRBV11-3, the J gene TRBJ2-1; 10 positions agree with TRBD1. Germline assignment: CDR1 SGHNT and CDR2 YENEEA. The ends lost 5 bases at V and 9 bases at J; junction bases unmatched: 10. This CDR3 region has 15 residues. The CDR3 loop reads CASSLGTGVFSEQFF. Here the CDR3 DNA reads TGTGCCAGCAGCCTAGGGACAGGGGTGTTTAGTGAGCAGTTCTTC.